These 20 T cell receptor beta chains came from one sample sequenced in a study of shared clonotypes between healthy human individuals. TCRdb's copy holds only in-frame clones and misses some; the assay was immunoSEQ multiplex PCR. The repertoire holds about 2.4 million clones, with approximately 90% as singletons. Sequences were obtained from naive CD4+ T cells sorted from blood. Subset defined: CD45RA+ positively selected. Source of these receptors: a man aged 18 to 30 in good health.

The CDR3 protein is CASRSGQGNQPQHF. For the CDR3, the DNA is TGTGCCAGCAGGTCAGGACAGGGTAATCAGCCCCAGCATTTT. The chain is built from TRBV27 and TRBJ1-5, with TRBD1 identical over 8 bases. The CDR3 has 14 amino acids. V was clipped by 6 bases and J by 4 bases; unmatched bases: 5. In germline, CDR1 is MNHEY, CDR2 SMNVEV (reference sequence).

The chain recombines TRBV7-3 with TRBJ2-2, with TRBD2 identical over 15 bases. This CDR3 region has 16 residues. The germline V gene has CDR1 SGHTA and CDR2 FQGTGA. The junction had 3 bases not matched to a gene; V was cut back by 4 bases and J by 6 bases. For the CDR3, the DNA is TGTGCCAGCAGCTCTGGGACTAGCGGGGGGCCCGGGGAGCTGTTTTTT. Translation gives CASSSGTSGGPGELFF.

The CDR3 DNA reads TGTGCCAGCAGCGTAGAGGGGGGGAGAGAGCAGTACTTC. It encodes CASSVEGGREQYF. V usage is TRBV9 and J usage is TRBJ2-7, with D possibly being TRBD2 (7 bases). Trimming took 0 bases from V and 7 from J, leaving 11 bases between them. The CDR3 runs to 13 residues. The germline V gene has CDR1 SGDLS and CDR2 YYNGEE.

This chain links TRBV28 with TRBJ1-4; D is uncertain. The CDR3 has 11 residues. V gave up 6 bases and J gave up 10 bases, with 9 bases separating them. Germline V gene sequence: CDR1 MDHEN, CDR2 SYDVKM. The CDR3 coding sequence is TGTGCCAGCAGAGTAGCCGGAAAACTGTTTTTT. It codes for CASRVAGKLFF.

The V call is TRBV7-3, the J call TRBJ1-1; 8 bases are shared with TRBD1. The CDR3 is 13 residues long. The V segment lost 5 bases and the J segment 6 bases; nucleotides outside the gene matches: 5. From germline, CDR1 is SGHTA and CDR2 FQGTGA. CDR3 sequence reads: CASSEDRDSEAFF. The CDR3 DNA is TGTGCCAGCAGCGAGGACAGGGATTCTGAAGCTTTCTTT.

This clone has just one count. V is TRBV10-1 and J is TRBJ1-1; a possible D gene is TRBD1 (5 bases). Germline CDR1 reads WNHNN; CDR2 reads SYGVQD (reference sequence). This CDR3 has 13 residues. The V and J ends lost 3 bases and 3 bases respectively, with 8 bases between them. The chain's CDR3 is CASSEPGDTEAFF. As DNA, the CDR3 is TGCGCCAGCAGTGAACCGGGGGACACTGAAGCTTTCTTT.

CDR3 protein: CATRQGPYEQYF. The CDR3 nucleotides read TGTGCCACACGACAGGGGCCCTACGAGCAGTACTTC. J is TRBJ2-7 and V is TRBV19, with TRBD1 matching over 8 bases. With V trimmed by 10 bases and J by 2 bases, 4 bases remained unmatched. Germline CDR1 and CDR2: LNHDA and SQIVND (reference sequence). The CDR3 spans 12 residues.

The CDR3 is CASSSRGFGLAHIQYF. CDR3 coding DNA: TGTGCCAGCAGCTCGAGGGGGTTCGGACTAGCTCACATTCAGTACTTC. The chain is built from TRBV11-2 and TRBJ2-4; 8 bases fit TRBD2. V trimming: 4 bases; J trimming: 8 bases; junction bases outside the gene matches: 13. Looked up from germline, CDR1 is SGHAT and CDR2 is FQNNGV. This CDR3 is 16 amino acids long.

V is TRBV28 and J is TRBJ1-1; a weak D match, TRBD1 (6 bases). The CDR3 extends over 14 amino acids. V was clipped by 2 bases and J by 5 bases, with 12 bases between them. Per germline, CDR1 MDHEN and CDR2 SYDVKM. CDR3 in DNA: TGTGCCAGCAGTTTAGACAGGCTAGTTACTGAAGCTTTCTTT. This translates into CASSLDRLVTEAFF.

The genes are TRBV7-2 and TRBJ2-7; possible D gene TRBD1, 5 bases. V lost 2 bases to trimming and J lost 1 base, with 15 bases between them. Per germline, CDR1 SGHTA and CDR2 FQGNSA. The CDR3 spans 16 residues. The DNA of the CDR3 is TGTGCCAGCAGCTTATACGCGCTGTCAGGGTCCTACGAGCAGTACTTC. Its translation: CASSLYALSGSYEQYF.

Details on this clone: At the DNA level, this CDR3 is encoded by other sequences in the same sample as well. V usage is TRBV5-4 and J usage is TRBJ2-2; D gene unclear. CDR1 and CDR2 from the germline V gene are SGHNT and YYREEE (reference sequence). The CDR3 has 13 residues. V lost 4 bases to trimming and J lost 4 bases, with 8 bases between them. CDR3 amino acids: CASSLSGTGELFF. The CDR3 DNA sequence: TGTGCCAGCAGCCTCAGTGGCACCGGGGAGCTGTTTTTT. The whole variable domain, remainder taken from reference TRBV5-4 and TRBJ2-2, is ETGVTQSPTHLIKTRGQQVTLRCSSQSGHNTVSWYQQALGQGPQFIFQYYREEENGRGNFPPRFSGLQFPNYSSELNVNALELDDSALYLCASSLSGTGELFFGEGSRLTVL.

The chain uses TRBV18 and TRBJ1-4; possible D gene TRBD1, 5 bases. V was cut by 1 base and J by 4 bases, with 13 bases left in between. CDR3 length equals 16 residues. Germline V gene data show CDR1 as KGHSH and CDR2 as LQKENI. The DNA for the CDR3 is TGTGCCAGCTCACCACTCCGACAGCCAGTTAATGAAAAACTGTTTTTT. Translation: CASSPLRQPVNEKLFF.

The V call is TRBV28, the J call TRBJ1-2; 8 nucleotides agree with TRBD1. V shed 7 bases and J 0 bases; nucleotides not matched to a gene: 7. This CDR3 spans 15 amino acids. Germline V gene sequence: CDR1 MDHEN, CDR2 SYDVKM. The CDR3 nucleotides read TGTGCCAGCACATACCCGGGACAGGCTAACTATGGCTACACCTTC. Translating it yields CASTYPGQANYGYTF.

The chain employs TRBV2 and TRBJ2-7; D could derive from TRBD1 or TRBD2 (5 bases each). V was shortened by 5 bases and J by 2 bases, with 22 bases between the two germline ends. The CDR3 has 17 amino acids. Germline V gene lookup returns CDR1 SNHLY and CDR2 FYNNEI. The chain's CDR3 is CASSFNIVRDGTYEQYF. As DNA, the CDR3 is TGTGCCAGCAGTTTTAATATCGTCCGGGACGGGACCTACGAGCAGTACTTC. The full variable domain, with the rest looked up from reference TRBV2 and TRBJ2-7, is EPEVTQTPSHQVTQMGQEVILRCVPISNHLYFYWYRQILGQKVEFLVSFYNNEISEKSEIFDDQFSVERPDGSNFTLKIRSTKLEDSAMYFCASSFNIVRDGTYEQYFGPGTRLTVT.

The chain combines TRBV19 with TRBJ1-6, with TRBD1 identical over 9 bases. Per germline, CDR1 LNHDA and CDR2 SQIVND (reference sequence). This CDR3 is built from 15 residues. V lost 3 bases and J lost 9; bases outside the gene matches: 6. CDR3 region: CASSMDDRGTSPLHF. For the CDR3, the DNA is TGTGCCAGTAGTATGGATGACAGGGGGACTTCACCCCTCCACTTT.

The rearrangement links TRBV29-1 to TRBJ2-2, with D possibly being TRBD2 (5 bases). V was trimmed by 5 bases and J by 2 bases, leaving 9 bases between them. CDR1 is SQVTM, CDR2 ANQGSEA, per germline. The CDR3 covers 13 residues. CDR3 DNA: TGCAGCGTTCCAGGAGGAAACACCGGGGAGCTGTTTTTT. Protein product: CSVPGGNTGELFF.

This chain joins TRBV19 and TRBJ2-2, with D possibly matching TRBD2 (5 bases). The V and J ends lost 3 bases and 2 bases respectively, with 16 bases between them. The length of the CDR3 is 17 residues. CDR1 and CDR2 (germline): LNHDA, SQIVND (reference sequence). CDR3: CASSIIQWTPNTGELFF. Written as DNA, the CDR3 is TGTGCCAGTAGTATTATTCAGTGGACTCCTAACACCGGGGAGCTGTTTTTT.

The chain combines TRBV5-4 with TRBJ2-3; D is perhaps TRBD2 (7 bases). This CDR3 is 16 amino acids long. Trimming removed 4 bases at V and 2 bases at J, with 17 bases between. CDR1 SGHNT and CDR2 YYREEE come from the germline V gene (reference sequence). Here the CDR3 DNA reads TGTGCCAGCAGCGAAGCTAGGGGGGGTGTCACAGATACGCAGTATTTT. Residues: CASSEARGGVTDTQYF.

This sequence joins TRBV5-6 and TRBJ2-3, with 9 bases matching TRBD1. The CDR3 has 14 amino acids. After removal of 4 bases from V and 6 bases from J, the junction contained 6 bases not matched to a gene. CDR1 and CDR2 from the germline V gene are SGHDT and YYEEEE. Here the CDR3 reads CASSADRGLDTQYF. CDR3 in DNA: TGTGCCAGCAGCGCAGACAGGGGGTTGGATACGCAGTATTTT.

This clone was seen more than once but under ten times. The chain recombines TRBV5-1 with TRBJ1-2; weak D call: TRBD1 (5 bases). The CDR3 consists of 15 residues. CDR1 SGHRS and CDR2 YFSETQ come from the germline V gene. V dropped 4 bases and J dropped 3 bases, with 16 bases sitting between them. The CDR3 DNA reads TGCGCCAGCAGCCCAACGGGGGAGGGAGACTATGGCTACACCTTC. Amino acid sequence: CASSPTGEGDYGYTF.